Below are 9 T cell receptor beta chains sequenced from a single sample in a study of T-cell reconstitution after alpha-beta-depleted transplantation in children. This sample's TCRbeta library carried unique molecular identifier barcodes. TCRdb itself ran the PCR reads through MiXCR, one entry per CDR3 protein. The sample lists around 450,000 distinct CDR3 sequences; 15% to 20% were seen once. This specimen consisted of PBMCs, mostly from graft donor cells, obtained 360 days after TCRalphabeta/CD19-depleted stem cell transplant. The source is a boy under two years old who had a stem cell transplant for Wiskott-Aldrich syndrome, so the T cells may come from the graft donor.

V is TRBV10-2 and J is TRBJ2-2; 8 bases agree with TRBD1. V gave up 8 bases and J gave up 1 base; unmatched junction bases: 9. CDR1 is WSHSY and CDR2 is SAAADI in the germline V gene. This CDR3 is built from 16 residues. CDR3 loop: CASDAPGQVNTGELFF. Here the CDR3 DNA reads TGCGCCAGCGACGCCCCGGGACAGGTGAACACCGGGGAGCTGTTTTTT.

This clonotype came up a few times. This chain connects TRBV29-1 to TRBJ2-7; TRBD1 matches 7 bases. Trimming cost V 6 bases and J 0 bases; bases outside gene matches: 2. The CDR3 is 12 residues long. Germline V CDR1 and CDR2: SQVTM, ANQGSEA. The CDR3 spells CSVTGSSYEQYF. In DNA form, the CDR3 reads TGCAGCGTGACAGGGAGCTCCTACGAGCAGTACTTC.

This chain links TRBV29-1 with TRBJ2-7; TRBD1 aligns across 8 bases. CDR1 and CDR2 from the germline V gene are SQVTM and ANQGSEA. V shed 4 bases and J 9 bases; nucleotides not matched to a gene: 8. The CDR3 has 12 residues. The CDR3 DNA reads TGCAGCGTTGGGACAGGGAGGAGTGGGCAGTACTTC. Its protein is CSVGTGRSGQYF.

This clonotype was detected only a few times. CDR3 amino acids: CAISQGTKQFF. In DNA, the CDR3 is TGTGCCATCAGTCAAGGGACTAAGCAGTTCTTC. The V and J genes are TRBV10-3 and TRBJ2-1; TRBD2 matches at 7 bases. The CDR3 is made up of 11 amino acids. V shed 5 bases and J 11 bases; nucleotides not matched to a gene: 3. Germline assignment: CDR1 ENHRY and CDR2 SYGVKD.

This rearrangement joins TRBV21-1 to TRBJ2-7; TRBD1 is taken as the D call from the table, unchecked against the DNA. TRBV21-1 is a known pseudogene. This CDR3 has 15 residues. The CDR3 protein is CASSPHRGGAYEQYF. Written as DNA, the CDR3 is TGTGCCAGCAGCCCACACAGGGGAGGCGCCTACGAGCAGTACTTC.

This clonotype was picked up a small number of times. The CDR3 is CASSLARGYSPLHF. CDR3 DNA: TGTGCCAGCAGTTTGGCCAGGGGTTATTCACCCCTCCACTTT. The rearrangement joins TRBV12-3 or TRBV12-4 to TRBJ1-6, with a tentative D call TRBD1 (6 bases). Trimming took off 3 bases at V and 8 bases at J, with 11 bases between the two ends. The CDR3 covers 14 residues.

This clonotype occurred a few times. The CDR3 is CASSYRLLAVNEQFF. The CDR3 DNA is TGTGCCAGCAGCTACAGACTACTAGCGGTCAATGAGCAGTTCTTC. V and J are TRBV7-2 and TRBJ2-1; 8 bases line up with TRBD2. In germline, CDR1 is SGHTA, CDR2 FQGNSA. J lost 6 bases, V lost 4 bases, and 8 bases had no gene match. CDR3 size: 15 residues.

This clonotype was counted only a few times. The gene calls are TRBV6-5 and TRBJ2-1, with 9 bases matching TRBD2. With 3 bases clipped from V and 8 bases from J, the junction kept 8 bases outside the gene matches. Germline assignment: CDR1 MNHEY and CDR2 SVGAGI. The CDR3 consists of 15 residues. CDR3 in DNA: TGTGCCAGCAGTTATGAAGGACTAGCGATTTATGAGCAGTTCTTC. As protein: CASSYEGLAIYEQFF.

This rearrangement joins TRBV18 to TRBJ2-2; 9 bases are shared with TRBD1. Germline V gene sequence: CDR1 KGHSH, CDR2 LQKENI. V was clipped by 3 bases and J by 3 bases; unmatched bases: 2. This CDR3 region has 15 residues. For the CDR3, the DNA is TGTGCCAGCTCACCTACAGGGGGCTACACCGGGGAGCTGTTTTTT. This codes for CASSPTGGYTGELFF.